This TCR beta chain was sequenced in a study of memory CD4+ T cells and cytomegalovirus serostatus (dated 2019 in TCRdb). A note on the overall study: The 35 or so healthy Belgian adults in the cohort included 9 who were CMV seropositive and 24 who were CMV seronegative. To replicate a published TCR-based CMV serostatus classifier, the study sequenced CD4+ memory TCRbeta repertoires from a Belgian cohort whose cytomegalovirus serostatus was known.

Genomic DNA was extracted from sorted cells with the Quick-DNA Microprep Kit. Amplification of TCRbeta DNA was done with the immunoSEQ hsTCRbeta kit, following the protocol from the manufacturer. TCRbeta libraries were sequenced on an Illumina MiSeq instrument. Per the authors' processing: Following removal of out-of-frame sequences, around 2,300,000 distinct TCRbeta sequences were retained, with an average of about 70,000 per individual. Each individual was scored using the number of around 150 previously reported CMV-associated TCRbeta sequences that the individual carried and the total number of productive distinct TCRbeta sequences. A beta-binomial model was reimplemented in Python, and scikit-learn random forests with default parameters were trained on data from the US cohort. On the Belgian cohort, classifier performance was reported as the median AUC, along with percentile confidence intervals, across 10,000 bootstrap iterations. The table was pulled from immuneACCESS by TCRdb, which kept in-frame rearrangements only. Such tables lose some clones; where checked, under half of the loss comes from unresolved V genes, and the rest has no known cause. That table furnishes V, J and clone size, whereas the DNA furnished D and trimming. The table for this sample lists 35,000 to 50,000 clones; roughly 79% of them were counted only once. About 0.6% of the sample is in the top ten clones.

The CDR3 spans 15 residues, from the cysteine through the phenylalanine. Of the read, only the CDR3 DNA is kept; its 45 bases are in frame from base 1. CDR1 and CDR2 were assigned from the germline V gene as MNHEY and SVGAGI. V lost 7 bases and J lost 3 bases, and the count of bases not matched to a germline gene is 9. What the authors observed across the whole study: For predicting CMV serostatus, the median bootstrapped AUC was 0.95 using the original framework and over 0.9 using a US-trained random forest. Unlike the original study, which covered naive and memory CD4+ and CD8+ populations, the Belgian study sequenced only CD4+CD45RO+ memory cells. The results were interpreted as suggesting that the CMV-associated TCR signature is mostly present in the CD4+ memory repertoire. Among the roughly 160 previously reported CMV-associated TCRbeta sequences, 67 showed up in the CD4+ memory repertoires, with each one found in between one and five individuals. The original-framework classifier achieved a median bootstrapped AUC of roughly 0.95 with a 95% CI of 0.76-1.00 on the Belgian cohort.

A FACSAria II was used to sort memory CD4+ T cells, defined as single viable CD3+CD4+CD8-CD45RO+ cells. CMV serostatus was determined with a Roche Elecsys assay detecting serum IgG against CMV pp150, pp28, p38 and p52. Following thawing, total CD4+ T cells were enriched through positive selection using CD4 magnetic microbeads. The samples came from a different study that was designed specifically to examine the CD4+ T cell memory repertoire. Peripheral blood mononuclear cells were isolated and cryopreserved according to standard operating procedures, and serum was stored at -80 degrees C. Staining used CD3-PerCP (BW264/56), CD4-APC (RPA-T4), CD45RO-PE (UCHT1) and CD8-Pacific Orange (3B5) antibodies, with Sytox blue excluding non-viable cells. Details on this clone: Its antigen is not yet known. No base qualities exist here, and no much larger clone lies one base off it.

The specimen was memory CD4+ T cells from blood. The TCR comes from an adult in good health and CMV-seronegative. The sequence links TRBV6-5 to TRBJ2-3, and 8 bases in between align with TRBD1. In nucleotide form, the sequence is TGTGCCAGCACAAAACGGGACAGGACTACAGATACGCAGTATTTT. Translated, it reads CASTKRDRTTDTQYF.